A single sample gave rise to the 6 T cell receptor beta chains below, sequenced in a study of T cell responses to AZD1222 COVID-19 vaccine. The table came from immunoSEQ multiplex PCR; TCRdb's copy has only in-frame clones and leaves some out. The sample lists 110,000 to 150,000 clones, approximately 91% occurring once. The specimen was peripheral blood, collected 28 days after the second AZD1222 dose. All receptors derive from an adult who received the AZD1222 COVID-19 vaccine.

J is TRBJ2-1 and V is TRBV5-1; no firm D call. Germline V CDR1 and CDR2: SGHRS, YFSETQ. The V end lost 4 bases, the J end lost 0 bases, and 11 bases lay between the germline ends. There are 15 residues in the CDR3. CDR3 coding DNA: TGCGCCAGCAGCGCAAGAGCAGGCTCCTACAATGAGCAGTTCTTC. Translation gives CASSARAGSYNEQFF.

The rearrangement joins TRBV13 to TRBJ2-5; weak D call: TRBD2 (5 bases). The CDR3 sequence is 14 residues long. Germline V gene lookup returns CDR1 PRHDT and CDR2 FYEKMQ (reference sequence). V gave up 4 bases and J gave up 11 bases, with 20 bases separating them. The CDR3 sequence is CASSSSGLAFRQYF. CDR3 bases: TGTGCCAGCAGCTCGTCTGGACTTGCTTTCCGGCAGTACTTC.

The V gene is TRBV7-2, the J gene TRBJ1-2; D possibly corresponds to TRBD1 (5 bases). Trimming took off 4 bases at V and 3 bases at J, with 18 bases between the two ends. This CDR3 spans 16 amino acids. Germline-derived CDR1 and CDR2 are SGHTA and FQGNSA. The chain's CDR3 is CASSYILRTKHYGYTF. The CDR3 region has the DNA TGTGCCAGCAGCTACATTCTCCGGACAAAGCACTATGGCTACACCTTC.

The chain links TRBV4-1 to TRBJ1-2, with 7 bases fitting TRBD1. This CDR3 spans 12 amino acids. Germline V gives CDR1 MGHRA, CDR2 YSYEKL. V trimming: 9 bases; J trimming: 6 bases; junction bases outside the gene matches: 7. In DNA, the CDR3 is TGCGCCAGAGGGGGCAGCACGGATGGCTACACCTTC. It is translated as CARGGSTDGYTF.

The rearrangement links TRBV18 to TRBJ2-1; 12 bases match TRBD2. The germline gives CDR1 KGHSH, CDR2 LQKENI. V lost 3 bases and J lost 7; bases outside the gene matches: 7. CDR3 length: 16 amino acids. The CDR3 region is CASSPPGLAGPNEQFF. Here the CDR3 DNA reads TGTGCCAGCTCACCCCCGGGACTAGCGGGTCCGAATGAGCAGTTCTTC.

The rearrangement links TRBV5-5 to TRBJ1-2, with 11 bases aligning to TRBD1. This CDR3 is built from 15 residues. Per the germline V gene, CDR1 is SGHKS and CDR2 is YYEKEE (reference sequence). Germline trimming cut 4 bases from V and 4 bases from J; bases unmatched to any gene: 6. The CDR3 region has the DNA TGTGCCAGCAGCCGGGGGGACAGGGGGACCTATGGCTACACCTTC. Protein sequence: CASSRGDRGTYGYTF.